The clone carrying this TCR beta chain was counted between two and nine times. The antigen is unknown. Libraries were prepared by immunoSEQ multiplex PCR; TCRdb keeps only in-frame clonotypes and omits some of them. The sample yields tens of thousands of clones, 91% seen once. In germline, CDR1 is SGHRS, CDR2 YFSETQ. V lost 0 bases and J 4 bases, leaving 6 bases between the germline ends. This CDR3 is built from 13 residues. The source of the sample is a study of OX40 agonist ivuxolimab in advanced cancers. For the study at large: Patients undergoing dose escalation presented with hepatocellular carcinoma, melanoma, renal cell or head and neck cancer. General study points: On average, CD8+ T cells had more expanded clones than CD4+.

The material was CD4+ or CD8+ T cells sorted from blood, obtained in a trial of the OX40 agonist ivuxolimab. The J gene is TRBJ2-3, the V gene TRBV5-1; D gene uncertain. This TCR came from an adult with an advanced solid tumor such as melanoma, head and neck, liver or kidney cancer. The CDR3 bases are TGCGCCAGCAGCTTGGACGGGTCAGATACGCAGTATTTT. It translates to CASSLDGSDTQYF.